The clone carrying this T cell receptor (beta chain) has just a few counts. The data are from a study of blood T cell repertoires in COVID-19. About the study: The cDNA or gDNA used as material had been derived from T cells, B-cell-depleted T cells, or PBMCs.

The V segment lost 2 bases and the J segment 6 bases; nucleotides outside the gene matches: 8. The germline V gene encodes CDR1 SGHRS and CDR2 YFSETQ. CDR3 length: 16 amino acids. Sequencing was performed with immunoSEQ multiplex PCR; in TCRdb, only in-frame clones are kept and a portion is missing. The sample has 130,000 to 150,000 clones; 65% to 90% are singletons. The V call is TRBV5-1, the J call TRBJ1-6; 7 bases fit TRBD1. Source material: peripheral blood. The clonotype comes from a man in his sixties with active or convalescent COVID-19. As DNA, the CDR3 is TGCGCCAGCAGCTTAAAGCCGGGACAGACTAATTCACCCCTCCACTTT. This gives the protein CASSLKPGQTNSPLHF.